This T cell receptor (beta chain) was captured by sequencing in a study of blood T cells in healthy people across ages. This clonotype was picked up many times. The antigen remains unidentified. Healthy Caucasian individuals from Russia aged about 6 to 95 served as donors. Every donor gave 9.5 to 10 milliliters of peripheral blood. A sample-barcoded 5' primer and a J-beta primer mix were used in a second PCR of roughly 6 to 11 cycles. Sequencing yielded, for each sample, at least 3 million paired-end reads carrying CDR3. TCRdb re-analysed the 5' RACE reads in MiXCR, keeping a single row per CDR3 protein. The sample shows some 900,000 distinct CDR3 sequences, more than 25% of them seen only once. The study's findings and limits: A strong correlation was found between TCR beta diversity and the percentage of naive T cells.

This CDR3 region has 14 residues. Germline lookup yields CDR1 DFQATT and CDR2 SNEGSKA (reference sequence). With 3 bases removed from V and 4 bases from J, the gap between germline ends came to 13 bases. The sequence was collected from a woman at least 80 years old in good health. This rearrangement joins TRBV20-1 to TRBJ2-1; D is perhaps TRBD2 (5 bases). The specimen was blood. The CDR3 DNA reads TGCAGTGCTAGGGGAACAGCGGATTACAATGAGCAGTTCTTC. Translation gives CSARGTADYNEQFF.